This T cell receptor (beta chain) appears in the sequencing data of a study of T cells in Graves' hyperthyroidism and ophthalmopathy. General study points: Appearing also in blood were most of the thyroid clonotypes expanded above 0.001. The model forecast ophthalmopathy, anticipating it by a median approximately 6.2 months before onset.

Regions amplified from RNA transcripts were the TCR beta CDR3 regions. During a first-round RT-PCR of the TCR CDR3, the HTBI primer set was used. TCRdb called the multiplex PCR reads again in MiXCR, with one record for every CDR3 protein. The sample holds around 720,000 distinct CDR3 sequences, over 35% seen once. Ten or more counts support this clonotype. The antigen is unknown. On the basis of clinical symptoms, serum thyroxine and TRAb, thyroid ultrasound and orbital computed tomography, diagnoses were made. The length of the CDR3 is 13 residues. Trimming stripped 4 bases from V and 3 bases from J, with 9 bases between.

Source material: blood. V usage is TRBV12-3 or TRBV12-4 and J usage is TRBJ1-2, with D perhaps TRBD1 (6 bases). The sequence was obtained from a woman aged 40 to 55 with Graves' hyperthyroidism. The chain's CDR3 is CASSSSGDYGYTF. In DNA, the CDR3 is TGTGCCAGCAGTTCTTCAGGGGACTATGGCTACACCTTC.